This T cell receptor beta chain was sequenced for a study of T cells expressing NK-cell markers. Study information: From sorted CD3+CD56+NKG2C+, CD3+CD56+NKG2C- and CD3+CD56-NKG2C+ T cells came the TCR beta repertoires.

The TCR beta cDNA came from 5'RACE template switching with UMIs. TCRdb processed the 5' RACE reads again and assigns one entry to each CDR3 protein, with no DNA. The table lists 350,000 to 400,000 distinct CDR3 sequences. The CDR3 has 14 residues. CDR1 and CDR2 from the germline V gene are DFQATT and SNEGSKA (reference sequence). With respect to this clonotype: Its antigen is as yet unknown.

General study points: These clonotypes additionally ranked first within the CD3+CD56-NKG2C+ fraction of several donors. In several donors, dominant CD3+CD56+NKG2C+ clonotypes ranked among the top 10 CD8+ clonotypes.

Sequencing was carried out using blood T cells: a sorted CD56 or NKG2C T cell subset, CD4+ or CD8+ T cells, or bulk PBMC T cells (not recorded which). This clonotype was obtained from a woman between 50 and 59 years old in good health. The chain couples TRBV20-1 to TRBJ2-6; without DNA, the TCRdb call of TRBD1 cannot be checked. CDR3 region: CSAPTGTGANVLTF.